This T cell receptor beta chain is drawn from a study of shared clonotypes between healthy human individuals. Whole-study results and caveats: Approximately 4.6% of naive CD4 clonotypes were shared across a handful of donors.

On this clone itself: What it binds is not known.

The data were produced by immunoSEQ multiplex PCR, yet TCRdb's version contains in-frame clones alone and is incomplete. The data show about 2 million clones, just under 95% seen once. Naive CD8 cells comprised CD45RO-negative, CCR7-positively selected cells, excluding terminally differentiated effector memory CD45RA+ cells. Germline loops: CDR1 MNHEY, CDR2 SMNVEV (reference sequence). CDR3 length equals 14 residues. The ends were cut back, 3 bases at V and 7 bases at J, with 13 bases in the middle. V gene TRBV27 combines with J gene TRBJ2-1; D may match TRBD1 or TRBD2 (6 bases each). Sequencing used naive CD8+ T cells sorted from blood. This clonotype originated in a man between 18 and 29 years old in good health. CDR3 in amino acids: CASSLSWGANEQFF. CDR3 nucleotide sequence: TGTGCCAGCAGTTTGTCCTGGGGGGCTAATGAGCAGTTCTTC.